These 26 T cell receptor beta chains were all obtained from the same sample, sequenced in a study of response to subunit inactivated influenza vaccine. TCRdb used MiXCR to reprocess the RT-PCR reads, holding one entry per CDR3 protein. The sample includes about 540,000 distinct CDR3 sequences, 14% of them seen just once. Sequenced material: PBMCs from blood, taken 12 days after vaccination. All receptors derive from a man aged 50-59 years who received an inactivated influenza vaccine.

The sample holds a few counts of this clonotype. V and J are TRBV5-8 and TRBJ2-7; D is possibly TRBD1 (5 bases). The CDR3 consists of 14 residues. Germline V CDR1 and CDR2: SGHTS, YDEGEE. V was pared by 0 bases and J by 5 bases, with 12 bases between. This CDR3 is CASSLEVGQDEQYF. The CDR3 region has the DNA TGTGCCAGCAGCTTGGAGGTGGGGCAGGACGAGCAGTACTTC.

The chain couples TRBV19 to TRBJ2-7; TRBD2 matches at 12 bases. The V and J ends lost 0 bases and 6 bases, in that order; junction bases with no gene match: 6. Germline-derived CDR1 and CDR2 are LNHDA and SQIVND (reference sequence). The CDR3 has 16 amino acids. The CDR3 reads CASSIDGGTSGREQYF. The CDR3 DNA reads as TGTGCCAGTAGTATAGATGGCGGGACTAGCGGGCGCGAGCAGTACTTC.

This clonotype showed up just a few times. CDR3 nucleotide sequence: TGTGCCAGCACTGATACGGGACAGGGGAACACTGAAGCTTTCTTT. This gives the protein CASTDTGQGNTEAFF. V usage is TRBV12-3 or TRBV12-4 and J usage is TRBJ1-1; 9 bases agree with TRBD1. The V and J ends lost 7 bases and 1 base, in that order; junction bases with no gene match: 7. The CDR3 runs to 15 residues.

The rearrangement joins TRBV20-1 to TRBJ2-5; 8 nucleotides agree with TRBD2. Trimming took 6 bases from V and 4 from J; bases not matched to a gene: 13. The CDR3 loop spans 15 amino acids. CDR1 is DFQATT, CDR2 SNEGSKA, per germline (reference sequence). CDR3 sequence reads: CSAGPAGVRGETQYF. The DNA of the CDR3 is TGCAGTGCGGGACCAGCGGGAGTAAGGGGAGAGACCCAGTACTTC.

The V call is TRBV19, the J call TRBJ1-5; D possibly corresponds to TRBD1 (6 bases). Trimming left V 7 bases short and J 2 bases short, with 15 bases between. The CDR3 sequence is 15 residues long. CDR1 is LNHDA and CDR2 is SQIVND in the germline V gene (reference sequence). The CDR3 reads CASIEGGGGNQPQHF. Written as DNA, the CDR3 is TGTGCCAGTATCGAGGGGGGCGGAGGCAATCAGCCCCAGCATTTT.

The chain has TRBV15 and TRBJ1-2; no reliable D call. CDR1 is LNHNV and CDR2 is YYDKDF in the germline V gene (reference sequence). CDR3 length equals 17 residues. Trimming stripped 1 base from V and 4 bases from J, with 19 bases between. The CDR3 DNA reads as TGTGCCACCAGCAGAGGGTATGAAGGGCTCTCAGGCTATGGCTACACCTTC. Translated: CATSRGYEGLSGYGYTF.

This clonotype has ten or more counts. The chain has TRBV7-2 and TRBJ2-1; D gene ambiguous. Between the trimmed V and J ends, which lost 5 bases and 8 bases, there was a span of 13 bases. The CDR3 covers 13 residues. The germline gives CDR1 SGHTA, CDR2 FQGNSA. The chain's CDR3 is CASSPLRVHEQFF. The CDR3 coding sequence is TGTGCCAGCAGCCCCCTCCGGGTGCATGAGCAGTTCTTC.

The V call is TRBV12-3 or TRBV12-4, the J call TRBJ1-5; the D gene is possibly TRBD1 (6 bases). This CDR3 region has 16 residues. The V end lost 4 bases, the J end lost 2 bases, and 15 bases lay between the germline ends. The CDR3 coding sequence is TGTGCCAGCAGTTCTAGACACAGGGTTGGCAATCAGCCCCAGCATTTT. This translates into CASSSRHRVGNQPQHF.

There are a few counts of this clonotype. This chain connects TRBV6-5 to TRBJ2-1; tentatively, D is TRBD2 (5 bases). Germline CDR1 and CDR2: MNHEY and SVGAGI. Between the trimmed V and J ends, which lost 0 bases and 9 bases, there was a span of 15 bases. The CDR3 has 15 amino acids. The DNA for the CDR3 is TGTGCCAGCAGTTACTCGTCCACCGGGGTCGGTGAGCAGTTCTTC. It translates to CASSYSSTGVGEQFF.

This clonotype has more than one count but fewer than ten. This chain uses TRBV29-1 with TRBJ2-7, with 13 positions matching TRBD2. Trimming cost V 6 bases and J 4 bases; bases outside gene matches: 6. The CDR3 length is 14 residues. Germline V gene data show CDR1 as SQVTM and CDR2 as ANQGSEA. This CDR3 reads CSVRTSGSGYEQYF. CDR3 nucleotides: TGCAGCGTCCGGACTAGCGGGAGTGGTTACGAGCAGTACTTC.

V is TRBV4-3 and J is TRBJ1-6, with D hard to call. This CDR3 contains 15 residues. V was cut by 4 bases and J by 10 bases, with 17 bases left in between. Germline V CDR1 and CDR2: LGHNA, YSLEER. CDR3 sequence (DNA): TGCGCCAGCAGCCGGGTTTGGTCATATGGATCACCCCTCCACTTT. This translates into CASSRVWSYGSPLHF.

The J gene is TRBJ2-5, the V gene TRBV9; TRBD2 matches 7 bases. Per the germline V gene, CDR1 is SGDLS and CDR2 is YYNGEE. CDR3 length: 15 amino acids. J gave up 2 bases and V 2 bases, and 6 bases lay outside the gene matches. CDR3 protein: CASSVTPSGQETQYF. CDR3 bases: TGTGCCAGCAGCGTCACTCCTAGCGGACAAGAGACCCAGTACTTC. The full variable domain, rest sourced from reference TRBV9 and TRBJ2-5, is DSGVTQTPKHLITATGQRVTLRCSPRSGDLSVYWYQQSLDQGLQFLIQYYNGEERAKGNILERFSAQQFPDLHSELNLSSLELGDSALYFCASSVTPSGQETQYFGPGTRLLVL.

The chain has TRBV30 and TRBJ1-5; no clear D. V was cut by 0 bases and J by 0 bases, with 9 bases left in between. Germline CDR1 reads GTSNPN; CDR2 reads SVGIG (reference sequence). The CDR3 is made up of 15 amino acids. CDR3 region: CAWSVRNPSNQPQHF. DNA of the CDR3: TGTGCCTGGAGTGTACGGAATCCTAGCAATCAGCCCCAGCATTTT.

This clonotype was found a few times. This chain connects TRBV28 to TRBJ2-3; 12 positions agree with TRBD2. Germline CDR1 and CDR2: MDHEN and SYDVKM. V shed 5 bases and J 2 bases; nucleotides not matched to a gene: 8. The CDR3 has 17 residues. For the CDR3, the DNA is TGTGCCAGCAGTCCACGGACTAGCGGGGACCTCACAGATACGCAGTATTTT. Translation gives CASSPRTSGDLTDTQYF.

The chain couples TRBV6-2 or TRBV6-3 to TRBJ2-5; D gene ambiguous. V was trimmed by 6 bases and J by 5 bases, leaving 19 bases between them. The V gene's germline CDR1 is MNHEY and CDR2 SVGEGT. This CDR3 is 15 amino acids long. The CDR3: CASSQRPSMGETQYF. The DNA of the CDR3 is TGTGCCAGCAGCCAGCGCCCTTCAATGGGGGAGACCCAGTACTTC.

A few counts support this clonotype. This chain connects TRBV20-1 to TRBJ2-7, with D possibly TRBD2 on 7 matching bases. Germline-derived CDR1 and CDR2 are DFQATT and SNEGSKA (reference sequence). CDR3 length equals 13 residues. V lost 5 bases and J 5 bases, leaving 16 bases between the germline ends. CDR3 DNA: TGCAGTGCTTACGGGGGGCTCGGGGACGAGCAGTACTTC. It is translated as CSAYGGLGDEQYF.

This clonotype came up many times. The V and J genes are TRBV7-2 and TRBJ1-3; 7 bases align to TRBD1. Trimming removed 6 bases from V and 7 bases from J; junction bases left unmatched: 15. CDR1 is SGHTA and CDR2 is FQGNSA in the germline V gene. The length of the CDR3 is 16 residues. CDR3 nucleotide sequence: TGTGCCAGCAGTCACCAATTTCCAGGGGGAGCGAACACCATATATTTT. Residues: CASSHQFPGGANTIYF.

The gene calls are TRBV20-1 and TRBJ2-1, with unresolved D. The V end lost 5 bases, the J end lost 1 base, and 12 bases lay between the germline ends. The CDR3 extends over 14 amino acids. CDR1 and CDR2 (germline): DFQATT, SNEGSKA (reference sequence). The CDR3 loop is CSASSGPSYNEQFF. The CDR3 nucleotides read TGCAGTGCTTCTAGTGGGCCTTCCTACAATGAGCAGTTCTTC.

V usage is TRBV7-6 and J usage is TRBJ2-3; 14 nucleotides align to TRBD2. V shed 5 bases and J 3 bases; nucleotides not matched to a gene: 19. CDR3 length: 21 residues. Germline CDR1 is SGHVS and CDR2 is FNYEAQ. CDR3 in amino acids: CASSKTGTSGGLKASTDTQYF. CDR3 bases: TGTGCCAGCAGCAAGACCGGGACTAGCGGGGGCCTTAAGGCTTCTACAGATACGCAGTATTTT.

The V gene is TRBV6-2 or TRBV6-3, the J gene TRBJ2-1; 8 nucleotides agree with TRBD1. Germline trimming cut 4 bases from V and 4 bases from J; bases unmatched to any gene: 6. CDR3 length: 15 residues. Germline V lookup: CDR1 MNHEY, CDR2 SVGEGT. The CDR3 DNA follows: TGTGCCAGCAGTTTCCAGGGGGCGCTTTACAATGAGCAGTTCTTC. It is translated as CASSFQGALYNEQFF.

V and J are TRBV20-1 and TRBJ2-2; TRBD2 agrees at 7 bases. J lost 2 bases, V lost 0 bases, and 6 bases had no gene match. This CDR3 contains 16 residues. Germline CDR1 DFQATT, CDR2 SNEGSKA (reference sequence). CDR3 in amino acids: CSARDSLAENTGELFF. CDR3 coding DNA: TGCAGTGCTAGAGATTCCCTAGCGGAAAACACCGGGGAGCTGTTTTTT.

This clonotype was found many times. The rearrangement joins TRBV14 to TRBJ2-2, with D perhaps given as TRBD1 or TRBD2 (5 bases each). The CDR3 is made up of 18 amino acids. In germline, CDR1 is SGHDN, CDR2 FVKESK. V lost 0 bases and J 4 bases, leaving 18 bases between the germline ends. CDR3 sequence (DNA): TGTGCCAGCAGCCAAGACCCGGTTCGGGGCCATCTCACCGGGGAGCTGTTTTTT. This encodes CASSQDPVRGHLTGELFF.

The chain couples TRBV15 to TRBJ1-2; D is perhaps TRBD1 (5 bases). The CDR3 has 13 residues. The ends were cut back, 0 bases at V and 5 bases at J, with 7 bases in the middle. CDR1 and CDR2 from the germline V gene are LNHNV and YYDKDF (reference sequence). DNA for the CDR3: TGTGCCACCAGCAGAGATGGGGGATATGGCTACACCTTC. Its protein product is CATSRDGGYGYTF.

This clonotype was counted between two and nine times. V usage is TRBV7-2 and J usage is TRBJ1-3; TRBD1 might be the D (5 bases). Germline V gene data show CDR1 as SGHTA and CDR2 as FQGNSA. V gave up 0 bases and J gave up 0 bases, with 12 bases separating them. The CDR3 totals 17 residues. The CDR3 bases are TGTGCCAGCAGCTTAGCCTCGGGGCCTTTCTCTGGAAACACCATATATTTT. Its protein product is CASSLASGPFSGNTIYF.

In this sample, this clonotype turned up a few times. The V and J genes are TRBV7-9 and TRBJ2-7; TRBD2 agrees at 7 bases. V was pared by 8 bases and J by 4 bases, with 11 bases of the junction left unmatched. The V gene's germline CDR1 is SEHNR and CDR2 FQNEAQ (reference sequence). The CDR3 consists of 14 residues. The CDR3 DNA is TGTGCCAGCGGGAGGGGCATTGGCGGTTACGAGCAGTACTTC. Protein sequence: CASGRGIGGYEQYF.

The genes are TRBV14 and TRBJ2-5; unclear D gene. The ends were cut back, 1 base at V and 5 bases at J, with 11 bases in the middle. This CDR3 is 14 amino acids long. Looked up from germline, CDR1 is SGHDN and CDR2 is FVKESK. The CDR3 spells CASSQAVGLETQYF. The CDR3 DNA reads TGTGCCAGCAGCCAAGCCGTGGGCCTGGAGACCCAGTACTTC.